The entry below describes one T cell receptor beta chain. Its antigen is currently not known. The sample holds no much larger clone one base away, and base qualities are not on file. The sample comes from a study of OX40 agonist ivuxolimab in advanced cancers. In terms of the full investigation: The costimulatory receptor OX40 (CD134) was targeted by ivuxolimab, a fully human IgG2 agonistic monoclonal antibody. Intravenous ivuxolimab was administered to patients every 2 weeks at six dose levels: 0.01, 0.1, 0.3, 1.5, 3 and 10 mg/kg. Of the roughly 54 dose-escalation patients, hepatocellular carcinoma was present in roughly 19, melanoma in some 15, renal cell carcinoma in 9 and head and neck cancer in 9. In the dose-escalation cohort, 82.7% of patients were male, and the mean age was about 55 years, with a range of roughly 20 to 80. Patients were allowed to have had prior anti-PD-1, anti-PD-L1 or anti-CTLA-4 therapy, and roughly 40% of the dose-escalation patients had been treated with checkpoint inhibitors. Partial responses occurred in three dose-escalation patients: two with cutaneous melanoma and one with hepatocellular carcinoma. Peripheral TCRbeta sequencing was intended to test whether TCR sequence diversity was altered and clonal T-cell expansion was caused by ivuxolimab. The monotherapy dose-escalation portion (N of about 57 patients) of the phase I ivuxolimab trial is reported in the paper.

Patients with a history of autoimmune disease or receiving systemic immunosuppression were excluded from the trial. Peripheral blood for TCR sequencing was drawn from every dose cohort at baseline, at cycle 4 day 1 and at cycle 7 day 1. Samples were obtained from an open-label, multicenter, first-in-human phase I dose-escalation trial of ivuxolimab. The trial enrolled adults with locally advanced or metastatic head and neck squamous cell, hepatocellular, melanoma or renal cell carcinoma. Before TCR sequencing, CD4+ T cells and CD8+ T cells from peripheral blood were sorted into separate populations. What the study reported, not specific to this receptor: Partial responders in the 0.1-3.0 mg/kg groups had among the lowest normalized peripheral clonal expansion, especially among CD8+ T cells. Which antigens the clonally expanded peripheral T cells were specific for was not determined. Low levels of normalized T-cell clonal expansion were also seen in some patients who did not respond. At doses from 0.1 to 3.0 mg/kg, clonal expansion was seen in both CD4+ and CD8+ blood T cells between baseline and week 6. After ivuxolimab, CD8+ T cells had more expanded clones than CD4+ T cells on average.

The CDR3 has 14 amino acids, counting the end cysteine and phenylalanine. Only the CDR3 region is kept as DNA, spanning 42 bases read in frame from base 1. CDR1 and CDR2 were assigned from the germline V gene as MDHEN and SYDVKM. Here V drops 9 bases and J drops 2 bases, and the junction holds 3 bases not matched to any gene. Genomic DNA was extracted from sorted cells for sequencing of the TCRbeta CDR3 region. The immunoSEQ Assay was used for sequencing of TCRbeta CDR3 regions. TCRdb re-hosts the immuneACCESS table, in-frame sequences only. Its copies lack some clones; in the studies checked, an unresolved V gene accounts for under half of them, and the cause for the rest is not known. The sample profile shows tens of thousands of clones; 80% to 90% of them were found once. The ten largest clonotypes hold about 0.73% of the sample.

The receptor was isolated from an adult with an advanced solid tumor such as melanoma, head and neck, liver or kidney cancer. This specimen consisted of CD4+ or CD8+ T cells sorted from blood, obtained in a trial of the OX40 agonist ivuxolimab. Recombination joined TRBV28 with TRBJ1-3, and 11 bases in between align with TRBD1. The nucleotide sequence is TGTGCCAGTGGGGGACAGGGGGCTGGAAACACCATATATTTT. It encodes CASGGQGAGNTIYF. Supplemented by the reference TRBV28 and TRBJ1-3 proteins around the CDR3, the complete variable domain is DVKVTQSSRYLVKRTGEKVFLECVQDMDHENMFWYRQDPGLGLRLIYFSYDVKMKEKGDIPEGYSVSREKKERFSLILESASTNQTSMYLCASGGQGAGNTIYFGEGSWLTVV.